This T cell receptor beta chain was sequenced for a study of cytomegalovirus exposure and HLA in healthy donors. Germline-derived CDR1 and CDR2 are MDHEN and SYDVKM. Trimming pared 6 bases from V and 5 bases from J, leaving 11 bases between. This CDR3 spans 13 amino acids. Primers included in the PCR were 60 Vbeta and 13 Jbeta primers. TCRdb keeps only in-frame clones here, not all; method: immunoSEQ multiplex PCR. Seen here are 75,000 to 90,000 clones, approximately 78% observed once, and the top ten hold 4% to 5%. Concerning this clone itself: Its target is unknown.

Study observations and caveats: Most TCR beta V segments were productive about 87% or about 30% of the time in an earlier analysis. For most subjects, TCR beta sequences were reported to predict HLA-A and HLA-B alleles with accuracy. With later analysis, a missense DCLRE1C variant became linked to TCR beta V- and J-gene trimming.

The sequence derives from a man aged 35 to 55 in good health and CMV-seronegative. The rearrangement joins TRBV28 to TRBJ1-5; tentative D call: TRBD1 (5 bases). The specimen was PBMCs. CDR3 coding DNA: TGTGCCAGCAGCAGCGGGACCTATCAGCCCCAGCATTTT. It specifies CASSSGTYQPQHF.